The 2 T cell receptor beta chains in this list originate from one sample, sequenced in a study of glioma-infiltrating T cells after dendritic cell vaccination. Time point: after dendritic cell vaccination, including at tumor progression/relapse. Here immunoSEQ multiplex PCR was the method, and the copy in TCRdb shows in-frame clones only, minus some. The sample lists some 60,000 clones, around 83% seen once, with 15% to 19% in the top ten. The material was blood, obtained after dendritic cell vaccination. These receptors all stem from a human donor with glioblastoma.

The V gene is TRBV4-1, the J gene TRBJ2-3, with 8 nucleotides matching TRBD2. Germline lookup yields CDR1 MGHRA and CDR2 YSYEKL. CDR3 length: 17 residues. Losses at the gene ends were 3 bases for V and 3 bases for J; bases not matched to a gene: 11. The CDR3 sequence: CASSHNLRGGRTDTQYF. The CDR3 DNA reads TGCGCCAGCAGCCACAACCTCCGGGGGGGCAGGACAGATACGCAGTATTTT.

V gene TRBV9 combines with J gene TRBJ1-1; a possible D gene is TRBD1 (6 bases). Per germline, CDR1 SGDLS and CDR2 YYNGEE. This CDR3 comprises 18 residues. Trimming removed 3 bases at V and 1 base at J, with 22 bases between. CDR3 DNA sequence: TGTGCCAGCAGCGGAGAGGGACAAGGAAATAGGAGGAACACTGAAGCTTTCTTT. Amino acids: CASSGEGQGNRRNTEAFF.